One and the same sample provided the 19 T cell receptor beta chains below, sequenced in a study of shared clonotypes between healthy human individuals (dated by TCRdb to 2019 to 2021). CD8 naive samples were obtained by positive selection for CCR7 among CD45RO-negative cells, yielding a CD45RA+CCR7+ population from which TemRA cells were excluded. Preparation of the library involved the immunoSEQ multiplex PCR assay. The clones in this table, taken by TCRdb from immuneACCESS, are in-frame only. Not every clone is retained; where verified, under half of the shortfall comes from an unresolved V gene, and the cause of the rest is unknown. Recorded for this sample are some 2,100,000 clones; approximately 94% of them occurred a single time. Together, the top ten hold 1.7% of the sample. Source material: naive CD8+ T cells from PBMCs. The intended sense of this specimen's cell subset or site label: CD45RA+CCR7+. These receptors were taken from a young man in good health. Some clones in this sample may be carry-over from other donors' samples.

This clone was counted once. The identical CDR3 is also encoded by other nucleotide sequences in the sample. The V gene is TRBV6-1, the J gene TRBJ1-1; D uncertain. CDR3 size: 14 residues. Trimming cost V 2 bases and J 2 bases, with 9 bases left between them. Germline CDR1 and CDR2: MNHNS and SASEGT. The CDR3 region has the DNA TGTGCCAGCAGTGAAACGGGTAGAAACACTGAAGCTTTCTTT. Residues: CASSETGRNTEAFF.

The CDR3 region is CASSPSQRHQDEQFF. CDR3 DNA: TGTGCCAGCAGCCCAAGCCAGCGTCATCAGGATGAGCAGTTCTTC. This chain joins TRBV7-6 and TRBJ2-1; D is ambiguous. Trimming left V 5 bases short and J 8 bases short, with 19 bases between. Germline V CDR1 and CDR2: SGHVS, FNYEAQ. The CDR3 runs to 15 residues.

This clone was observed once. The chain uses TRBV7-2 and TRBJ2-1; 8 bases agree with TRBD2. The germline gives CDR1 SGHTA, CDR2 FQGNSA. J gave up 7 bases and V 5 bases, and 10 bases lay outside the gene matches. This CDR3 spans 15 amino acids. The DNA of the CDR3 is TGTGCCAGCAGCGAGAGGACTAGCTGGGGGAATGAGCAGTTCTTC. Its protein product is CASSERTSWGNEQFF.

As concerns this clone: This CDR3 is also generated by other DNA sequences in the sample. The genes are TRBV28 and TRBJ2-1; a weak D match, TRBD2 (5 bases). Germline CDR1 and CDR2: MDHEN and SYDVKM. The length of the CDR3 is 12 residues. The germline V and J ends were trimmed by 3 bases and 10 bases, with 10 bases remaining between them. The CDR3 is CASSFSEGEQFF. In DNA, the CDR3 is TGTGCCAGCAGTTTTAGCGAGGGCGAGCAGTTCTTC.

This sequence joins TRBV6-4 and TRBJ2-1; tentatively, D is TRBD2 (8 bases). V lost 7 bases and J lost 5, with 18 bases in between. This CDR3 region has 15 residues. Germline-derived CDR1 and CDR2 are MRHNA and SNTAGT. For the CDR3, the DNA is TGTGCCAGCAACCCGGGAGGGGGCGTCCACAATGAGCAGTTCTTC. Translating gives CASNPGGGVHNEQFF.

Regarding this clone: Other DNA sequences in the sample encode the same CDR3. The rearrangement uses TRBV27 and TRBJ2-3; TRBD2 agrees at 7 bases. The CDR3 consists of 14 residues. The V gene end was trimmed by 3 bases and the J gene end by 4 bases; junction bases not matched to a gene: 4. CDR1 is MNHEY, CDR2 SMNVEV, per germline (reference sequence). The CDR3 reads CASSLAGAADTQYF. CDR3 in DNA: TGTGCCAGCAGTTTGGCGGGAGCGGCAGATACGCAGTATTTT.

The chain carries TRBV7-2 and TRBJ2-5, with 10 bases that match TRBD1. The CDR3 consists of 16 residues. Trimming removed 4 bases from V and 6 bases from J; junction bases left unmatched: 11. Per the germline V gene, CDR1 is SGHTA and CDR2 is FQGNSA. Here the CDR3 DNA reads TGTGCCAGCAGCTCCCGGGACAGGGGCCGTGGGAAGACCCAGTACTTC. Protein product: CASSSRDRGRGKTQYF.

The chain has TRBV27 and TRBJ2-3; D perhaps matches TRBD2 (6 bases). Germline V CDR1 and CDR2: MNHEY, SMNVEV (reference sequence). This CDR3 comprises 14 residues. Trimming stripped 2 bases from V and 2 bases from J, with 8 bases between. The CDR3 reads CASSLGGITDTQYF. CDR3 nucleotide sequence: TGTGCCAGCAGTTTAGGGGGGATCACAGATACGCAGTATTTT.

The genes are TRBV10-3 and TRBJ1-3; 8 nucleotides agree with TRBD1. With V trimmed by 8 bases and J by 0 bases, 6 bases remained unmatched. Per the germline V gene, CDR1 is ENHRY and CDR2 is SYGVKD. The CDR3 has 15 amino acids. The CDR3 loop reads CAIYDGTGSGNTIYF. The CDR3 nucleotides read TGTGCCATCTACGACGGGACAGGCTCTGGAAACACCATATATTTT.

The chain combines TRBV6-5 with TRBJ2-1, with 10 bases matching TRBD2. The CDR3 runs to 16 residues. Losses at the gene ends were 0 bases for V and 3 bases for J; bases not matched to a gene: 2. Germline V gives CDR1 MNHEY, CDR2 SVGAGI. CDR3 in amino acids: CASSYSTSGYYNEQFF. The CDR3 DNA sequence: TGTGCCAGCAGTTACTCGACTAGCGGGTACTACAATGAGCAGTTCTTC.

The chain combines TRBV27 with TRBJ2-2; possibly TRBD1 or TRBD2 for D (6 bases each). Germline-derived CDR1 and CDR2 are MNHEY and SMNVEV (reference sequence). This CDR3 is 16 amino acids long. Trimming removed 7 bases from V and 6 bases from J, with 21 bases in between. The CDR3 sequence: CASMPPRGARPGELFF. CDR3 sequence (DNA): TGTGCCAGCATGCCCCCGAGGGGGGCCCGCCCCGGGGAGCTGTTTTTT.

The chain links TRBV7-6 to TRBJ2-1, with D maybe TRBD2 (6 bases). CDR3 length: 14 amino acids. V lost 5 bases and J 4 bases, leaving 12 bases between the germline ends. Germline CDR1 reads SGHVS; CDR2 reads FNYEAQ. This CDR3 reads CASSRRDSYNEQFF. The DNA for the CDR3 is TGTGCCAGCAGCCGCCGGGACTCATACAATGAGCAGTTCTTC.

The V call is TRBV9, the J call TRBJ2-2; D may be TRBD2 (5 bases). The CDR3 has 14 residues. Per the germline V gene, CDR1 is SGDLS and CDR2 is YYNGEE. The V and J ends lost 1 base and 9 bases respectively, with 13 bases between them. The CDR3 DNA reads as TGTGCCAGCAGCGTAAGTCTAGCTGGGTGGGAGCTGTTTTTT. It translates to CASSVSLAGWELFF.

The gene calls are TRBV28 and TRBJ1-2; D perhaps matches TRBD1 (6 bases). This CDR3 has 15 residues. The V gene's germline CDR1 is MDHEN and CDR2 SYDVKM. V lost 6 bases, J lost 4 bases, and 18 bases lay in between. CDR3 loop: CASSPSWGAPYGYTF. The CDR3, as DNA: TGTGCCAGCAGCCCCTCGTGGGGGGCCCCCTATGGCTACACCTTC.

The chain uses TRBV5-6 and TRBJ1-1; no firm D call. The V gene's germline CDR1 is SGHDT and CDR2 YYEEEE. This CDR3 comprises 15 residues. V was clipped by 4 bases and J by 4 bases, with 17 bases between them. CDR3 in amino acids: CASSGDRNVGTEAFF. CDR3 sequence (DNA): TGTGCCAGCAGCGGAGACCGAAACGTGGGCACTGAAGCTTTCTTT.

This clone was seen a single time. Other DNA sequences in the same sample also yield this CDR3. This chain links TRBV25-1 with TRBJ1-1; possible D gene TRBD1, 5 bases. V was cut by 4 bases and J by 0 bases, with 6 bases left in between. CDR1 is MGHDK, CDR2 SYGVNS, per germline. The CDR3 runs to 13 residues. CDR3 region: CASSAGLNTEAFF. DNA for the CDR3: TGTGCCAGCAGTGCAGGGTTGAACACTGAAGCTTTCTTT.

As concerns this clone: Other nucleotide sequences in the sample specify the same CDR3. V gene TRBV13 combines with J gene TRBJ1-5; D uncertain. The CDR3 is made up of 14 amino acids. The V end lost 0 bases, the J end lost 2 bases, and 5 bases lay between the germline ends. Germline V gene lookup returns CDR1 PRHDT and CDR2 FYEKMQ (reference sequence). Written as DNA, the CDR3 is TGTGCCAGCAGCTTAGGACGGGGCAATCAGCCCCAGCATTTT. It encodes CASSLGRGNQPQHF.

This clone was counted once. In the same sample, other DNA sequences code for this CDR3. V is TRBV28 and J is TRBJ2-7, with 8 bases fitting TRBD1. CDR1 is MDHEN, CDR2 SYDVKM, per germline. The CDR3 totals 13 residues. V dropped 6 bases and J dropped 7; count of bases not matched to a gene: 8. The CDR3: CASSLGQGREQYF. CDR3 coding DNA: TGTGCCAGCAGCCTCGGACAGGGAAGGGAGCAGTACTTC.

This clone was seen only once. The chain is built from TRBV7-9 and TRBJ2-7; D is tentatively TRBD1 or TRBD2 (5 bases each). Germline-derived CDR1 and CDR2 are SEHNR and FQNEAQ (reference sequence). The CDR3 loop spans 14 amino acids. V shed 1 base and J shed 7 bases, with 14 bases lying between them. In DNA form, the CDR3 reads TGTGCCAGCAGCTTAGTAGGGGTGGGAGCGGAGCAGTACTTC. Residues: CASSLVGVGAEQYF.